This TCR beta chain was recovered during a study of T cell changes during pregnancy in multiple sclerosis. Germline V CDR1 and CDR2: MNHNY, SVGAGI (reference sequence). The length of the CDR3 is 13 residues. V lost 1 base and J lost 8, with 11 bases in between. TCRdb's copy holds only in-frame clones and misses some; the assay was immunoSEQ multiplex PCR. The sample has about 75,000 clones, 89% seen once. The genes are TRBV6-6 and TRBJ1-2; maybe TRBD1 (6 bases). The specimen was peripheral blood, collected in the first trimester of pregnancy. The sequence was collected from a female donor in good health, enrolled as a control in a pregnancy study. The CDR3 sequence is CASSYLTGYGYTF. The CDR3 DNA sequence: TGTGCCAGCAGTTACTTAACAGGGTACGGCTACACCTTC.